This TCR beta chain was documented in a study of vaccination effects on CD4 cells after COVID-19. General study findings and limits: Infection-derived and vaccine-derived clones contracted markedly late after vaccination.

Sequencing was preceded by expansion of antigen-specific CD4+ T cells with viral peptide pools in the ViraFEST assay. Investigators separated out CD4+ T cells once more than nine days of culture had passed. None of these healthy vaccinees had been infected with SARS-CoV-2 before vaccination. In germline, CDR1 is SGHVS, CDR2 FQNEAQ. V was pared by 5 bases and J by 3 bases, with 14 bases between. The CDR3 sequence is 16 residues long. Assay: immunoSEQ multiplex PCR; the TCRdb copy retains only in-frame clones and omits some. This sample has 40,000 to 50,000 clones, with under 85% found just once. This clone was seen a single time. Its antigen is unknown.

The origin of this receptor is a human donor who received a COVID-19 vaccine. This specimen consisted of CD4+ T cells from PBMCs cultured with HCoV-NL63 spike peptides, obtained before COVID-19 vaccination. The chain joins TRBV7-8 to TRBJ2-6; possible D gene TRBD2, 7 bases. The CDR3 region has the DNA TGTGCCAGCAGCGTCCGGGGGGCGAGTGGGGCCAACGTCCTGACTTTC. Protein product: CASSVRGASGANVLTF. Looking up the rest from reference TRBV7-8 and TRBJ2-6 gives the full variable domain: GAGVSQSPRYKVAKRGQDVALRCDPISGHVSLFWYQQALGQGPEFLTYFQNEAQLDKSGLPSDRFFAERPEGSVSTLKIQRTQQEDSAVYLCASSVRGASGANVLTFGAGSRLTVL.